This TCR beta chain was recorded in a study of blood T cell repertoires in COVID-19. Study in general: Material from acute and convalescent COVID-19 was sourced from the United States, Italy and Spain. T cells, B-cell-depleted T cells, or PBMCs supplied cDNA or gDNA.

Study processing details: From reference gene primer amplification, estimates of nucleated cell counts were derived. The table came from immunoSEQ multiplex PCR; TCRdb's copy has only in-frame clones and leaves some out. That table is the source of V, J and clone size, and D and trimming were worked out from the DNA. The data show roughly 130,000 clones, approximately 80% seen once. The CDR3 totals 18 residues. Germline V gene lookup returns CDR1 LNHDA and CDR2 SQIVND (reference sequence). The V segment lost 0 bases and the J segment 2 bases; nucleotides outside the gene matches: 6. What was sequenced was peripheral blood. The gene calls are TRBV19 and TRBJ1-5; 11 bases fit TRBD1. The clonotype originates from a woman aged 50 to 60 with acute or convalescent COVID-19. For the CDR3, the DNA is TGTGCCAGTAGTATAGAAGGACAGGGGGCGTGGGGCAATCAGCCCCAGCATTTT. It specifies CASSIEGQGAWGNQPQHF.